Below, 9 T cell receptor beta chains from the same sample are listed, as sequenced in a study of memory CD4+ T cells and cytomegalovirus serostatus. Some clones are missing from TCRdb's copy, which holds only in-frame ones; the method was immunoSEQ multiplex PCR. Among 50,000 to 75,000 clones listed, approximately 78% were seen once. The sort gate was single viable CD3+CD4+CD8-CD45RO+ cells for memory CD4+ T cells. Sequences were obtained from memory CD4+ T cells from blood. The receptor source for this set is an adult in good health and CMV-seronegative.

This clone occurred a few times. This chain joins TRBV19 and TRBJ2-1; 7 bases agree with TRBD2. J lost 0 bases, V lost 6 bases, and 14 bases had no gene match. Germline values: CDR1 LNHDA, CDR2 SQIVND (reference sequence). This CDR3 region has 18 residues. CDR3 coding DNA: TGTGCCAGTAGGACCTTAGCGGGCCTACCTAGCTCCTACAATGAGCAGTTCTTC. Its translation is CASRTLAGLPSSYNEQFF.

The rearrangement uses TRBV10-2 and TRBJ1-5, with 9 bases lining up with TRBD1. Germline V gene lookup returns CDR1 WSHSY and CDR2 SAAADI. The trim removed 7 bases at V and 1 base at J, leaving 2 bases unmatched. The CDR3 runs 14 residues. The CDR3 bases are TGCGCCAGCACCGGACAGGGGAGCAATCAGCCCCAGCATTTT. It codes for CASTGQGSNQPQHF.

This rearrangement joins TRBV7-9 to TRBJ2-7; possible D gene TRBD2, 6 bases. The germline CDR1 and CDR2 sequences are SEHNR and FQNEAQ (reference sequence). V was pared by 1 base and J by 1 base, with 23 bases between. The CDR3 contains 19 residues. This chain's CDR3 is CASSLDGLRGRGSSYEQYF. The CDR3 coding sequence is TGTGCCAGCAGCTTAGACGGACTAAGAGGGAGAGGTTCTTCCTACGAGCAGTACTTC.

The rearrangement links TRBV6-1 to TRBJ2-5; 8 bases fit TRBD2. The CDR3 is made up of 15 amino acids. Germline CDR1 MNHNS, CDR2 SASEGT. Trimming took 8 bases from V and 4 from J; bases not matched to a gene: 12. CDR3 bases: TGTGCCAGCCTCAAAGGCGGGGGGCCCCCAGAGACCCAGTACTTC. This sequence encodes CASLKGGGPPETQYF.

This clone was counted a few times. CDR3 amino acids: CSVAAGAFF. CDR3 DNA: TGCAGTGTAGCCGCCGGGGCTTTCTTT. The chain joins TRBV20-1 to TRBJ1-1; no clear D. Germline values: CDR1 DFQATT, CDR2 SNEGSKA (reference sequence). The V end was cut by 7 bases, the J end by 11 bases, with 11 bases between. This CDR3 is built from 9 residues.

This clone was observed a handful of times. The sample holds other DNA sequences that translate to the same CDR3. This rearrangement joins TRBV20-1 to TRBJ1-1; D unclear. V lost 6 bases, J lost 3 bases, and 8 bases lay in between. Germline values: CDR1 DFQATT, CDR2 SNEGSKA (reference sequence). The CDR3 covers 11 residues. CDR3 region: CSAGRDTEAFF. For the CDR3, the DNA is TGCAGTGCAGGCCGCGACACTGAAGCTTTCTTT.

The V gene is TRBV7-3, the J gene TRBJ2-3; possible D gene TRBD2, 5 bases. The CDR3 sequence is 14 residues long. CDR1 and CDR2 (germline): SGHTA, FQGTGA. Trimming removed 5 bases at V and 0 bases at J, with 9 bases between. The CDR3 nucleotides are TGTGCCAGCAGCGCATCGGGAAGCACAGATACGCAGTATTTT. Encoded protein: CASSASGSTDTQYF.

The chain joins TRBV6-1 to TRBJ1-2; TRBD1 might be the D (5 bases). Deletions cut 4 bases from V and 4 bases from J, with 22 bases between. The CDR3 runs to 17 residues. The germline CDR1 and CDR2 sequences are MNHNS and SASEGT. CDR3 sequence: CASSGRDYASTFYGYTF. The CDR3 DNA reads TGTGCCAGCAGTGGCCGGGACTACGCCTCTACGTTCTATGGCTACACCTTC.

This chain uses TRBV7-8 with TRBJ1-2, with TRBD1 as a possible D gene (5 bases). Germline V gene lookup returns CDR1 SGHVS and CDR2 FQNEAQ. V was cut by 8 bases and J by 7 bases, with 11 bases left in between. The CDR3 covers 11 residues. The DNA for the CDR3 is TGTGCCAGCCCCCGGGGGAGTGGCTACACCTTC. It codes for CASPRGSGYTF.